This is a list of T cell receptor beta chains from one sample in a study of cytomegalovirus exposure and HLA in healthy donors. This table comes from immunoSEQ multiplex PCR, and its TCRdb copy is limited to in-frame clones, with some not included. The data show 100,000 to 150,000 clones, about 79% seen once. The specimen sequenced was PBMCs. Receptors were obtained from a woman aged 45-60 years in good health and CMV-seronegative. The CDR3 runs from the conserved cysteine through the conserved F or W. The D gene is left open where the match is weak. Some rows mark clone size as missing; the rest say once, few, many or name a class of expanded clone.

TRBJ2-7	TRBV4-2	-	TRBD2	CASSQGSSGSYEQYF	TGTGCCAGCAGCCAGGGTTCTAGCGGGAGTTACGAGCAGTACTTC
TRBJ1-2	TRBV7-2	-	-	CASSLVIQDLFGYTF	TGTGCCAGCAGCTTAGTCATACAGGATCTCTTTGGCTACACCTTC
TRBJ2-3	TRBV7-9	-	-	CAGGRSTDTQYF	TGTGCCGGGGGGAGGAGCACAGATACGCAGTATTTT
TRBJ1-5	TRBV28	-	TRBD1	CASNLGGGGFGNQPQHF	TGTGCCAGCAACCTAGGCGGAGGGGGCTTTGGCAATCAGCCCCAGCATTTT
TRBJ2-2	TRBV7-9	-	-	CASSTTLDSSTGELFF	TGTGCCAGCAGCACGACATTGGACAGTTCCACCGGGGAGCTGTTTTTT
TRBJ2-5	TRBV30	-	-	CAWDRLAGRGETQYF	TGTGCCTGGGACCGTTTGGCGGGTCGGGGAGAGACCCAGTACTTC
TRBJ1-6	TRBV4-2	-	-	CASSQETGSPLHF	TGTGCCAGCAGCCAAGAGACGGGGTCACCCCTCCACTTT
TRBJ2-3	TRBV28	-	-	CASSLTRTSADTQYF	TGTGCCAGCAGTTTGACTAGAACATCGGCAGATACGCAGTATTTT
TRBJ1-1	TRBV18	-	-	CASSPRDAQGAFF	TGTGCCAGCTCACCCAGGGACGCACAGGGAGCTTTCTTT
TRBJ2-7	TRBV28	-	-	CASLGGGWGEQYF	TGTGCCAGTTTAGGGGGGGGATGGGGCGAGCAGTACTTC
TRBJ2-1	TRBV5-1	-	TRBD1	CASSLQQGNGQFF	TGCGCCAGCAGCCTCCAACAGGGGAATGGGCAGTTCTTC
TRBJ2-2	TRBV9	few	-	CASSVSSRGNTGELFF	TGTGCCAGCAGCGTAAGTTCCCGAGGGAACACCGGGGAGCTGTTTTTT
TRBJ1-2	TRBV6-5	-	-	CANSITEEAGGYTF	TGTGCCAACTCAATTACTGAGGAGGCGGGGGGCTACACCTTC
TRBJ2-5	TRBV28	-	TRBD1	CASRTTGLETQYF	TGTGCCAGCAGAACGACAGGGTTAGAGACCCAGTACTTC
TRBJ1-1	TRBV7-2	-	TRBD1	CASSLVGQGDTEAFF	TGTGCCAGCAGCTTAGTGGGACAGGGTGATACTGAAGCTTTCTTT
TRBJ2-1	TRBV28	-	TRBD2	CASSYRLAVYNEQFF	TGTGCCAGCAGTTATCGACTAGCCGTTTACAATGAGCAGTTCTTC
TRBJ1-2	TRBV28	-	TRBD1	CASSLLGQVNGYTF	TGTGCCAGCAGTTTATTAGGACAGGTTAATGGCTACACCTTC
TRBJ1-2	TRBV28	-	-	CASSPRGAYGYTF	TGTGCCAGCAGTCCCCGCGGGGCCTATGGCTACACCTTC
TRBJ2-5	TRBV27	-	TRBD2	CASSFSGRRETQYF	TGTGCCAGCAGTTTTAGCGGGAGACGAGAGACCCAGTACTTC